This is a list of T cell receptor beta chains from one sample in a study of blood T cell repertoires in COVID-19. Repertoires were generated with immunoSEQ multiplex PCR, while TCRdb's copy carries only in-frame clones and drops some. The table records 400,000 to 450,000 clones, around 89% of them present only once. The source material was peripheral blood. These receptors were obtained from a woman between 40 and 55 years old with COVID-19, enrolled during active disease. Each CDR3 is given with its conserved first and last residue. The order of the fields is J gene, V gene, D gene, clone size, CDR3 protein, CDR3 DNA. A D gene is named only where the DNA matches it firmly. The listing skips clone size in some rows; elsewhere it reads once, few, many or a size class.

j_call: TRBJ2-7
v_call: TRBV15
d_call: .
clone_size: .
cdr3_aa: CATSRGGNHEQYF
cdr3_nt: TGTGCCACCAGCAGAGGAGGGAACCACGAGCAGTACTTC

j_call: TRBJ1-2
v_call: TRBV27
d_call: TRBD1
clone_size: .
cdr3_aa: CASSLDRGYYGYTF
cdr3_nt: TGTGCCAGCAGTCTCGACAGGGGCTACTATGGCTACACCTTC

j_call: TRBJ1-1
v_call: TRBV7-2
d_call: .
clone_size: .
cdr3_aa: CASSLSRLNTEAFF
cdr3_nt: TGTGCCAGCAGCTTATCCAGGCTGAACACTGAAGCTTTCTTT

j_call: TRBJ1-1
v_call: TRBV27
d_call: TRBD1
clone_size: .
cdr3_aa: CASIDRGLEAFF
cdr3_nt: TGTGCCAGCATCGACAGGGGGCTTGAAGCTTTCTTT

j_call: TRBJ1-1
v_call: TRBV6-5
d_call: TRBD1
clone_size: .
cdr3_aa: CASSPGGYTEAFF
cdr3_nt: TGTGCCAGCAGTCCAGGGGGGTATACTGAAGCTTTCTTT

j_call: TRBJ2-7
v_call: TRBV28
d_call: TRBD1
clone_size: .
cdr3_aa: CASSLAQPGQSSYEQYF
cdr3_nt: TGTGCCAGCAGTTTAGCCCAACCGGGACAGAGCTCCTACGAGCAGTACTTC

j_call: TRBJ1-4
v_call: TRBV19
d_call: .
clone_size: .
cdr3_aa: CASSITPRVGTREKLFF
cdr3_nt: TGTGCCAGTAGTATAACCCCCCGGGTCGGGACTCGGGAAAAACTGTTTTTT

j_call: TRBJ2-2
v_call: TRBV25-1
d_call: TRBD1
clone_size: once
cdr3_aa: CATKDRTNTGELFF
cdr3_nt: TGTGCCACCAAGGACAGGACGAACACCGGGGAGCTGTTTTTT

j_call: TRBJ2-7
v_call: TRBV19
d_call: TRBD2
clone_size: .
cdr3_aa: CASKAAGGHEQYF
cdr3_nt: TGTGCCAGTAAAGCGGCGGGAGGGCACGAGCAGTACTTC

j_call: TRBJ1-5
v_call: TRBV27
d_call: .
clone_size: .
cdr3_aa: CASSTLRPDEPQHF
cdr3_nt: TGTGCCAGCAGTACCCTCAGGCCCGATGAGCCCCAGCATTTT

j_call: TRBJ1-1
v_call: TRBV18
d_call: TRBD1
clone_size: .
cdr3_aa: CASSSRTGVVNTEAFF
cdr3_nt: TGTGCCAGCTCATCACGGACAGGGGTAGTGAACACTGAAGCTTTCTTT

j_call: TRBJ2-1
v_call: TRBV5-1
d_call: TRBD2
clone_size: .
cdr3_aa: CASSPRAPTSGGNEQFF
cdr3_nt: TGCGCCAGCAGCCCCAGGGCCCCGACTAGCGGGGGTAATGAGCAGTTCTTC

j_call: TRBJ1-1
v_call: TRBV9
d_call: .
clone_size: .
cdr3_aa: CASSVRRGGTEAFF
cdr3_nt: TGTGCCAGCAGCGTAAGGAGAGGGGGCACTGAAGCTTTCTTT

j_call: TRBJ1-5
v_call: TRBV5-5
d_call: TRBD1
clone_size: .
cdr3_aa: CASSLSPGQGYQPQHF
cdr3_nt: TGTGCCAGCAGCTTGTCTCCGGGACAGGGATACCAGCCCCAGCATTTT

j_call: TRBJ1-1
v_call: TRBV19
d_call: .
clone_size: .
cdr3_aa: CASSPALKNTEAFF
cdr3_nt: TGTGCCAGTAGTCCGGCACTAAAAAACACTGAAGCTTTCTTT

j_call: TRBJ2-7
v_call: TRBV6-1
d_call: .
clone_size: .
cdr3_aa: CASSEGGREQYF
cdr3_nt: TGTGCCAGCAGTGAAGGGGGGCGCGAGCAGTACTTC

j_call: TRBJ1-4
v_call: TRBV10-3
d_call: .
clone_size: .
cdr3_aa: CAISPLKNEKLFF
cdr3_nt: TGTGCCATCAGTCCTCTTAAAAATGAAAAACTGTTTTTT

j_call: TRBJ1-4
v_call: TRBV4-1
d_call: .
clone_size: once
cdr3_aa: CASSQLLRGSANEKLFF
cdr3_nt: TGCGCCAGCAGCCAATTACTTAGGGGGTCGGCTAATGAAAAACTGTTTTTT

j_call: TRBJ2-5
v_call: TRBV3-1/TRBV3-2
d_call: TRBD2
clone_size: .
cdr3_aa: CASSDTSGSEETQYF
cdr3_nt: TGTGCCAGCAGCGATACTAGCGGGAGTGAGGAGACCCAGTACTTC

j_call: TRBJ1-4
v_call: TRBV18
d_call: .
clone_size: .
cdr3_aa: CASSPPGHGGEKLFF
cdr3_nt: TGTGCCAGCTCACCGCCGGGTCATGGCGGAGAAAAACTGTTTTTT

j_call: TRBJ2-2
v_call: TRBV12-5
d_call: TRBD1
clone_size: .
cdr3_aa: CASSYLGTATGELFF
cdr3_nt: TGTGCTAGCAGCTACTTGGGGACAGCCACCGGGGAGCTGTTTTTT

j_call: TRBJ1-2
v_call: TRBV28
d_call: .
clone_size: .
cdr3_aa: CASSLSTDPYTF
cdr3_nt: TGTGCCAGCAGTCTCTCGACAGATCCTTACACCTTC